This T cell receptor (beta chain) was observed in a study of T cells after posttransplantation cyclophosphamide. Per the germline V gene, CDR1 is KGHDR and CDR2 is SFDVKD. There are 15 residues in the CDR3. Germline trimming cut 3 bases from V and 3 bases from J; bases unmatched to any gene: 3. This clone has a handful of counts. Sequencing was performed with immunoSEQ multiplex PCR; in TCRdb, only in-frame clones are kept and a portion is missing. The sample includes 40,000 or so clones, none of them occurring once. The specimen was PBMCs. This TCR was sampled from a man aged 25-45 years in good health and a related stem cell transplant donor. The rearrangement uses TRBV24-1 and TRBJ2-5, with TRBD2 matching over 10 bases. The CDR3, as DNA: TGTGCCACCAGTGATCGGACTAGCGGAGAAGAGACCCAGTACTTC. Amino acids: CATSDRTSGEETQYF.